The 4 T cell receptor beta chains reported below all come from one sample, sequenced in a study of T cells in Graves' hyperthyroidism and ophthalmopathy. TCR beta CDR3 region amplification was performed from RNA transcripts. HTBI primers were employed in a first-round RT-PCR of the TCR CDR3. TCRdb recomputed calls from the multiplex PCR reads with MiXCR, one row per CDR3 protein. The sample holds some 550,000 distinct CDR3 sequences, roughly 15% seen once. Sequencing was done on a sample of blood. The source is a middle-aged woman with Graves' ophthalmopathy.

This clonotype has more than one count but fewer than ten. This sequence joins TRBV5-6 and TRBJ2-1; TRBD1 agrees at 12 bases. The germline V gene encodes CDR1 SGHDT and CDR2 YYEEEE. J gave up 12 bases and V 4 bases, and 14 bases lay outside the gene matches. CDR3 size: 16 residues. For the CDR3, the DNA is TGTGCCAGCAGCCGCAACCCGGGACAGGGGGCTTTTGGGCAGTTCTTC. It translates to CASSRNPGQGAFGQFF.

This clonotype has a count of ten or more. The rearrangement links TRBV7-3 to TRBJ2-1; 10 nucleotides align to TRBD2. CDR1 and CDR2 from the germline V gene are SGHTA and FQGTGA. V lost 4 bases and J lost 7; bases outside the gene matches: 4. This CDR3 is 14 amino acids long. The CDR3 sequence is CASSSSSGSNEQFF. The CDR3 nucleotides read TGTGCCAGCAGCTCCTCTAGCGGGAGTAATGAGCAGTTCTTC.

The CDR3 nucleotides read TGTGCCAGCACCCTCAGGGGCCCCGCCAAAAACATTCAGTACTTC. This translates into CASTLRGPAKNIQYF. The V and J genes are TRBV11-2 and TRBJ2-4; D may be TRBD1 (6 bases). The CDR3 extends over 15 amino acids. The V gene's germline CDR1 is SGHAT and CDR2 FQNNGV. V dropped 7 bases and J dropped 1 base, with 14 bases sitting between them.

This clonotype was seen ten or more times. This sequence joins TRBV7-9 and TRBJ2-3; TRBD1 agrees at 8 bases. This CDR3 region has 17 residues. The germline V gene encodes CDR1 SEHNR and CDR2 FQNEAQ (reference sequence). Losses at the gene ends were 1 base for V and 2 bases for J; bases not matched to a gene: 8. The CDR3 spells CASSLGGTGGSTDTQYF. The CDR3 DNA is TGTGCCAGCAGCTTAGGCGGGACAGGAGGGTCCACAGATACGCAGTATTTT.